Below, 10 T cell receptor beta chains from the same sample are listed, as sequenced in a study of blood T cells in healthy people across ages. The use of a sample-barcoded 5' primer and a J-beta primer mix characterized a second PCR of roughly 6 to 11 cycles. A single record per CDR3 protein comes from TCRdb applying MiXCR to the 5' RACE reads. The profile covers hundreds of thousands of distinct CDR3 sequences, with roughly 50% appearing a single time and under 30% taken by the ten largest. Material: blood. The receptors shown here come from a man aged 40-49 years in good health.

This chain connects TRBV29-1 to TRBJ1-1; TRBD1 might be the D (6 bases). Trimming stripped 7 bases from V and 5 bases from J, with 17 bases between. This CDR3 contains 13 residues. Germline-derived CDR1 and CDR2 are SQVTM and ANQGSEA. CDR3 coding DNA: TGCAGCGCCACTACTGGGGGACAAACTGAAGCTTTCTTT. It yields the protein CSATTGGQTEAFF. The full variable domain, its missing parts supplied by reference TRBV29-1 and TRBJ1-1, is SAVISQKPSRDICQRGTSLTIQCQVDSQVTMMFWYRQQPGQSLTLIATANQGSEATYESGFVIDKFPISRPNLTFSTLTVSNMSPEDSSIYLCSATTGGQTEAFFGQGTRLTVV.

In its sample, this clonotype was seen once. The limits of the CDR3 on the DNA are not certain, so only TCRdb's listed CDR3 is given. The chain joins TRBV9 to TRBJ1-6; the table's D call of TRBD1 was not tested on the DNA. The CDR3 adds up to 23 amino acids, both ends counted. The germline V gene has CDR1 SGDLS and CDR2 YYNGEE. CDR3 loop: CASSVGWGSQSEQYFGYNSPLHF.

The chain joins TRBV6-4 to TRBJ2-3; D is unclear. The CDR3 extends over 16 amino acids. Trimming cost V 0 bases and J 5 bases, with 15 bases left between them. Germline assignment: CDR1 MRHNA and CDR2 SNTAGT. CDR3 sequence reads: CASSDSQRRAGDTQYF. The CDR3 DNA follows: TGTGCCAGCAGTGACTCCCAGCGTAGGGCCGGAGATACGCAGTATTTT.

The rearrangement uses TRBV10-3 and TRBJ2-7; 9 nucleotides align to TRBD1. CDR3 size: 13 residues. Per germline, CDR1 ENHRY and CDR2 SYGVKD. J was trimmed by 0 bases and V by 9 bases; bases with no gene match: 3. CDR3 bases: TGTGCCATAGGGACAGGGAGCTCCTACGAGCAGTACTTC. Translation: CAIGTGSSYEQYF.

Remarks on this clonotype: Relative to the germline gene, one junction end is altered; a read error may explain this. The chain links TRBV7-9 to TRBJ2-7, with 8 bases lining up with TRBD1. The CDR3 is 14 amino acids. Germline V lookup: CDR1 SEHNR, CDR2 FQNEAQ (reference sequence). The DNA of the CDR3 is TGTGCCAGCAGCGCGGGACAGGAGCGTCTCGAGCAGTGCTTC. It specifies CASSAGQERLEQCF.

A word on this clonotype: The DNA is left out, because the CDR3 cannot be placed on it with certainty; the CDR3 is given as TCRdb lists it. CDR3 sequence reads: CATSSSSAAGDYGYTF. The chain couples TRBV15 to TRBJ1-2; TRBD1 is taken as the D call from the table, unchecked against the DNA. The germline V gene encodes CDR1 LNHNV and CDR2 YYDKDF (reference sequence). The length of the CDR3 is 16 amino acids, counting both ends.

CDR3 protein: CASNTGDQPQHF. In DNA, the CDR3 is TGTGCCAGCAATACGGGAGATCAGCCCCAGCATTTT. V usage is TRBV28 and J usage is TRBJ1-5; D gene unclear. Deletions cut 7 bases from V and 5 bases from J, with 9 bases between. The CDR3 is 12 residues long. CDR1 is MDHEN and CDR2 is SYDVKM in the germline V gene.

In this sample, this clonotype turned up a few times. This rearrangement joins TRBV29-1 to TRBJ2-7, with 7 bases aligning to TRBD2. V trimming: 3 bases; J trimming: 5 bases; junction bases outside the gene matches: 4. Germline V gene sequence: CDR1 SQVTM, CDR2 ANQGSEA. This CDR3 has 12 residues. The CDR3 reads CSVEGGSNEQYF. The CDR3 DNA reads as TGCAGCGTTGAGGGCGGGAGTAACGAGCAGTACTTC.

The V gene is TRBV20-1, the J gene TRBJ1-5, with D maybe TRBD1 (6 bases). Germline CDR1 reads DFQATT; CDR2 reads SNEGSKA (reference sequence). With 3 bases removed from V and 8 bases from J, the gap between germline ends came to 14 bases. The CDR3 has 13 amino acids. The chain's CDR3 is CSARQGILEPQHF. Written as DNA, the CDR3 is TGCAGTGCTAGGCAGGGGATACTAGAGCCCCAGCATTTT.

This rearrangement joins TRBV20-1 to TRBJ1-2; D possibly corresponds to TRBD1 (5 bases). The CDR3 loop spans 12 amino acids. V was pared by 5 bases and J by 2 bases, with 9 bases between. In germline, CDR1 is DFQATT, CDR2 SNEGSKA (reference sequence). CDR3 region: CSAPGRNYGYTF. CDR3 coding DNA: TGCAGTGCTCCGGGACGGAACTATGGCTACACCTTC.